One T cell receptor beta chain is described in this entry. Measured with immunoSEQ multiplex PCR; TCRdb has only the in-frame clones, and not every one. The sample lists 320,000 or so clones, around 90% occurring once. Participants reported their clinical history, and cohort assignment relied on those reports. The V and J ends lost 4 bases and 0 bases, in that order; junction bases with no gene match: 5. Germline CDR1 is KGHDR and CDR2 is SFDVKD. The CDR3 covers 16 residues. This sample is part of a study of blood T cell repertoires in COVID-19. Sequenced: PBMCs or T cells enriched from blood (not recorded which). The chain employs TRBV24-1 and TRBJ1-3; TRBD1 aligns across 7 bases. This clonotype was sampled from a man younger than 45 who had recovered from COVID-19. The CDR3 here is CATSEQGPHSGNTIYF. The CDR3 region has the DNA TGTGCCACCAGTGAACAGGGGCCCCACTCTGGAAACACCATATATTTT.